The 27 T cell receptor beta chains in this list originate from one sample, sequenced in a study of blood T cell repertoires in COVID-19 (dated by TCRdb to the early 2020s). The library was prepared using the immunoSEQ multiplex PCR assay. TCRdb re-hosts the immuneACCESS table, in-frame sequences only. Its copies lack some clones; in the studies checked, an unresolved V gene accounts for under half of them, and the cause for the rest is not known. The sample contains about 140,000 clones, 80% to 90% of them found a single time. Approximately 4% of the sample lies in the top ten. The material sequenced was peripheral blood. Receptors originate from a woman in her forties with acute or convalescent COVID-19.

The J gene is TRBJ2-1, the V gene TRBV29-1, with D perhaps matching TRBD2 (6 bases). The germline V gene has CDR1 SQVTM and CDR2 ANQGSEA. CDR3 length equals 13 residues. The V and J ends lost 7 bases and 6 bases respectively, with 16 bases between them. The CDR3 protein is CSGWGYSGNEQFF. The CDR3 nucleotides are TGCAGCGGCTGGGGCTATAGCGGCAATGAGCAGTTCTTC.

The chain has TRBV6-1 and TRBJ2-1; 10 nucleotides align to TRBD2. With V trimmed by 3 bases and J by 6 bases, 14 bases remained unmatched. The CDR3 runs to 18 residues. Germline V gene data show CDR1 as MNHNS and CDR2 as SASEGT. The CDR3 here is CASSERDWTSGNSNEQFF. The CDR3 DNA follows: TGTGCCAGCAGTGAGAGGGATTGGACTAGCGGAAACTCCAATGAGCAGTTCTTC.

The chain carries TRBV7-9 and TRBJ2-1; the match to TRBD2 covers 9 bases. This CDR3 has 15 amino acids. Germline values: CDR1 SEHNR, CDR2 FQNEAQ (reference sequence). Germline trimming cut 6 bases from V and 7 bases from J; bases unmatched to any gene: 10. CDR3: CASSLRREGPNEQFF. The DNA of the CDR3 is TGTGCCAGCAGTCTAAGGCGGGAGGGCCCTAATGAGCAGTTCTTC.

The CDR3 loop is CASSLWDLAGGSYNEQFF. The CDR3 nucleotides read TGTGCCAGCAGCTTGTGGGATCTAGCGGGGGGATCCTACAATGAGCAGTTCTTC. The chain combines TRBV5-6 with TRBJ2-1; the match to TRBD2 covers 11 bases. V lost 1 base to trimming and J lost 1 base; unmatched junction nucleotides: 7. Per germline, CDR1 SGHDT and CDR2 YYEEEE. The CDR3 has 18 residues.

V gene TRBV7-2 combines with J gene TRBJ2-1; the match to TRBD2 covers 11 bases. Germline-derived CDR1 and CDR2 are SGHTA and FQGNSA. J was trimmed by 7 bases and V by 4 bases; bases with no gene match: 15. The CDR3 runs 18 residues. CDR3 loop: CASSYSGAVAGGRNEQFF. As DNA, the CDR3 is TGTGCCAGCAGCTATTCGGGGGCAGTAGCGGGAGGGAGGAATGAGCAGTTCTTC. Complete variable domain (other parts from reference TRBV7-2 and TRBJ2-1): GAGVSQSPSNKVTEKGKDVELRCDPISGHTALYWYRQSLGQGLEFLIYFQGNSAPDKSGLPSDRFSAERTGGSVSTLTIQRTQQEDSAVYLCASSYSGAVAGGRNEQFFGPGTRLTVL.

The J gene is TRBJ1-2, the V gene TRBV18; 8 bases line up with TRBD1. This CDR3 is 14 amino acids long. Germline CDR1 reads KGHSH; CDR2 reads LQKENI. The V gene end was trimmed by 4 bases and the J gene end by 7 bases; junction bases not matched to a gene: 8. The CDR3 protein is CASSLLQGTGGYTF. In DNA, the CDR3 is TGTGCCAGCTCACTGCTTCAGGGGACAGGTGGCTACACCTTC. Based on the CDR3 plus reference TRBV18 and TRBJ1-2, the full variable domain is NAGVMQNPRHLVRRRGQEARLRCSPMKGHSHVYWYRQLPEEGLKFMVYLQKENIIDESGMPKERFSAEFPKEGPSILRIQQVVRGDSAAYFCASSLLQGTGGYTFGSGTRLTVV.

The CDR3 nucleotides are TGCGCCAGCAGCCAAGAGTTTGGGGGAGGTCGTCAGCCCCAGCATTTT. This codes for CASSQEFGGGRQPQHF. J is TRBJ1-5 and V is TRBV4-1; D perhaps matches TRBD1 (5 bases). Germline values: CDR1 MGHRA, CDR2 YSYEKL. This CDR3 spans 16 amino acids. Trimming pared 0 bases from V and 6 bases from J, leaving 15 bases between.

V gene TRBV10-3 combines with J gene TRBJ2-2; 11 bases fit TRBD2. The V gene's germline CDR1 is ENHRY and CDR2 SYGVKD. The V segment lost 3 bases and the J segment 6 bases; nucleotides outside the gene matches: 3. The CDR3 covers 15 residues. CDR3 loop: CAISDSSGRSGELFF. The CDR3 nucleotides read TGTGCCATCAGTGACTCTAGCGGGAGGTCCGGGGAGCTGTTTTTT.

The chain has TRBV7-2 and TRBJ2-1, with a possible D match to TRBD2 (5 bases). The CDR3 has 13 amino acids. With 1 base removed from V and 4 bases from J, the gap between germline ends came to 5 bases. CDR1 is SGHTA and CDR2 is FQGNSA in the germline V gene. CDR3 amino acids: CASSLGTYNEQFF. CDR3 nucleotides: TGTGCCAGCAGCTTAGGGACTTACAATGAGCAGTTCTTC.

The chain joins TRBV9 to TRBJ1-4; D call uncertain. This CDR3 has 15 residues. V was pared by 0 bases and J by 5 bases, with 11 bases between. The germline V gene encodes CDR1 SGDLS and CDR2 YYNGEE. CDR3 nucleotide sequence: TGTGCCAGCAGCGTAGGTAGTCTACCCAATGAAAAACTGTTTTTT. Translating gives CASSVGSLPNEKLFF.

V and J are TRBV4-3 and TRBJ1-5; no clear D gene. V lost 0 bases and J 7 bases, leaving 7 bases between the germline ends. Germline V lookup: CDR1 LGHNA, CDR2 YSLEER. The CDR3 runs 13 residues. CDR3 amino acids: CASSQESGQPQHF. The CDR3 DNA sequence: TGCGCCAGCAGCCAAGAGTCGGGACAGCCCCAGCATTTT.

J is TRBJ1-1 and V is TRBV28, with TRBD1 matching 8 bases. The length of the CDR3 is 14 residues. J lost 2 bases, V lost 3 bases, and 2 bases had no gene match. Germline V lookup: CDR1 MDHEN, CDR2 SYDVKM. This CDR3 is CASSFQGANTEAFF. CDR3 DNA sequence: TGTGCCAGCAGTTTCCAGGGGGCAAACACTGAAGCTTTCTTT. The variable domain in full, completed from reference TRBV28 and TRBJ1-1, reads DVKVTQSSRYLVKRTGEKVFLECVQDMDHENMFWYRQDPGLGLRLIYFSYDVKMKEKGDIPEGYSVSREKKERFSLILESASTNQTSMYLCASSFQGANTEAFFGQGTRLTVV.

CDR3 DNA: TGCGCCAGCAGCCAAGAACGGGACTTGACAGATACGCAGTATTTT. It translates to CASSQERDLTDTQYF. This chain links TRBV4-3 with TRBJ2-3, with TRBD2 as a possible D gene (6 bases). This CDR3 is 15 amino acids long. The germline V gene encodes CDR1 LGHNA and CDR2 YSLEER. Trimming cost V 0 bases and J 3 bases, with 10 bases left between them.

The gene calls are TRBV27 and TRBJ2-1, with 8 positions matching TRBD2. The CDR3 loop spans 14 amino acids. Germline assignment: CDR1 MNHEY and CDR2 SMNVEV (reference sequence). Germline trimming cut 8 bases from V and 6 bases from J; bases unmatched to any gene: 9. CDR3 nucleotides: TGTGCCAGCTGGAAGCGGGAGACGGGCAATGAGCAGTTCTTC. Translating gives CASWKRETGNEQFF.

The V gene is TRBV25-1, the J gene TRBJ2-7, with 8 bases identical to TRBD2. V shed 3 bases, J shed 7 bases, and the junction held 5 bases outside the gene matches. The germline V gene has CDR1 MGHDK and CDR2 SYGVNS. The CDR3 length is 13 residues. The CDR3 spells CASSEAGGREQYF. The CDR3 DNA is TGTGCCAGCAGTGAGGCGGGAGGAAGGGAGCAGTACTTC.

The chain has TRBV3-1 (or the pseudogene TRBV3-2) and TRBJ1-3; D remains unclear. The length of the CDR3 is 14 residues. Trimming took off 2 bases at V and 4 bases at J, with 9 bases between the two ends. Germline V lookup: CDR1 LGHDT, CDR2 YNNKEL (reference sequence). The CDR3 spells CASSQRGNGNTIYF. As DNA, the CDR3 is TGTGCCAGCAGCCAACGAGGGAACGGAAACACCATATATTTT.

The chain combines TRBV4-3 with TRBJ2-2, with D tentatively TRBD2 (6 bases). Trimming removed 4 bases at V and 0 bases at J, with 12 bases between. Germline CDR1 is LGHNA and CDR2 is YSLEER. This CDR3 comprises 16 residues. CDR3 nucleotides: TGCGCCAGCAGCCTCCGGGACTTTGCGAACACCGGGGAGCTGTTTTTT. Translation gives CASSLRDFANTGELFF.

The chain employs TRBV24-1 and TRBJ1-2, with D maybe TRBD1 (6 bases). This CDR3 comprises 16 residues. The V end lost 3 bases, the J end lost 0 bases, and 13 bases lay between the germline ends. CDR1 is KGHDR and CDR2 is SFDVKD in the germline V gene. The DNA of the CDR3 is TGTGCCACCAGTGATACCAGGGGAAGGGCTAACTATGGCTACACCTTC. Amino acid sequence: CATSDTRGRANYGYTF.

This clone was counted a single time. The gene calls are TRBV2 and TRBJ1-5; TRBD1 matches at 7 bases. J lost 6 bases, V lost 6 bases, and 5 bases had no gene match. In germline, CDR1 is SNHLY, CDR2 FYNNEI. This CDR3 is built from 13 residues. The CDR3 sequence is CASRETGPQPQHF. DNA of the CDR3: TGTGCCAGCAGGGAGACAGGGCCTCAGCCCCAGCATTTT.

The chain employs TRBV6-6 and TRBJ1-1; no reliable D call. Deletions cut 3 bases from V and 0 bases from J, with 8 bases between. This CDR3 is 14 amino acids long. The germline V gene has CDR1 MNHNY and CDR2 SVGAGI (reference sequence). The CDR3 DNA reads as TGTGCCAGCAGTTATCCTGAGGTGAACACTGAAGCTTTCTTT. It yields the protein CASSYPEVNTEAFF.

In DNA form, the CDR3 reads TGTGCCACCGGTAGGGGGACGACTAGCAATCAGCCCCAGCATTTT. Translating it yields CATGRGTTSNQPQHF. The chain couples TRBV15 to TRBJ1-5; possible D gene TRBD1, 6 bases. From germline, CDR1 is LNHNV and CDR2 YYDKDF (reference sequence). CDR3 size: 15 residues. Trimming took 8 bases from V and 0 from J, leaving 14 bases between them.

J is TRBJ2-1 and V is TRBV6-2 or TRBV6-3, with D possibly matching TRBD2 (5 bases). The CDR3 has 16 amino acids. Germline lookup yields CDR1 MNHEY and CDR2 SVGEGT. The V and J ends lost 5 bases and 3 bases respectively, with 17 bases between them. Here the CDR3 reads CASSNLPPGFYNEQFF. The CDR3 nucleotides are TGTGCCAGCAGTAACCTACCTCCGGGATTCTACAATGAGCAGTTCTTC.

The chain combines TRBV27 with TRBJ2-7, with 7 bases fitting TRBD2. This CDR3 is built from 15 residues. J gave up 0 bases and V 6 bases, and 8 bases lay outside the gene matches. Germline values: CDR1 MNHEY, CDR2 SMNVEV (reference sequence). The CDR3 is CASSPGGDLSYEQYF. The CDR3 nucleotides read TGTGCCAGCAGCCCTGGGGGGGACCTCTCCTACGAGCAGTACTTC.

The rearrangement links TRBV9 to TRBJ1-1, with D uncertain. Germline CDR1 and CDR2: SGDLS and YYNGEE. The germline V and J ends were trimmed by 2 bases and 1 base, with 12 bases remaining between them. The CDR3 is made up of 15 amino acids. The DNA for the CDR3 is TGTGCCAGCAGCGTCGACCCCCGGGGGAACACTGAAGCTTTCTTT. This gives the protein CASSVDPRGNTEAFF.

The CDR3 reads CASSLNPGDVSSYNEQFF. The CDR3 region has the DNA TGCGCCAGCAGCTTAAATCCAGGGGACGTTAGCTCCTACAATGAGCAGTTCTTC. The V call is TRBV4-1, the J call TRBJ2-1; D possibly corresponds to TRBD1 (6 bases). The CDR3 extends over 18 amino acids. Trimming pared 5 bases from V and 0 bases from J, leaving 20 bases between. Per germline, CDR1 MGHRA and CDR2 YSYEKL.

CDR3 protein: CASSLNRVLDTQYF. CDR3 bases: TGCGCCAGCAGCTTGAACCGGGTTCTAGATACGCAGTATTTT. The chain combines TRBV5-1 with TRBJ2-3, with D unclear. Trimming took off 1 base at V and 5 bases at J, with 11 bases between the two ends. The CDR3 totals 14 residues. Germline loops: CDR1 SGHRS, CDR2 YFSETQ.

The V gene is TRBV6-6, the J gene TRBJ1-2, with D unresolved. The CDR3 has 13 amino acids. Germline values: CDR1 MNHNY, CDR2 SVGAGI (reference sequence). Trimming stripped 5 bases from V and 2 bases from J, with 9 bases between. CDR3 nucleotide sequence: TGTGCCAGCAGTGAGACGGAGAACTATGGCTACACCTTC. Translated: CASSETENYGYTF.